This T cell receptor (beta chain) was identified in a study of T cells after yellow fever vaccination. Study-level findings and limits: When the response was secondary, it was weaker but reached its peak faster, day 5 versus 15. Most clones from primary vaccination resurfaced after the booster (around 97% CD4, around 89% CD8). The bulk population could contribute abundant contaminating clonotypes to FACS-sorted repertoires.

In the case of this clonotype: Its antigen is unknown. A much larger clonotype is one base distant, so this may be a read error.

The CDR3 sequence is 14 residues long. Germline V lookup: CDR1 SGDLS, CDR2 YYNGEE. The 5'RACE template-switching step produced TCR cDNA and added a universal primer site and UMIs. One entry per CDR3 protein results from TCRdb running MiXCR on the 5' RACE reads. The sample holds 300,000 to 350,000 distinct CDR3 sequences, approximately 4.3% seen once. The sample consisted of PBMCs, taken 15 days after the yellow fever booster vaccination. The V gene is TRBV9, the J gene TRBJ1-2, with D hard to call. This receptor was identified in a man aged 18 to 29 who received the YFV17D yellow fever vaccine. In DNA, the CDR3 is TGTGCCAGCAGAGTAGGGCCCGACAACTATGGCTACACCTTC. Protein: CASRVGPDNYGYTF.